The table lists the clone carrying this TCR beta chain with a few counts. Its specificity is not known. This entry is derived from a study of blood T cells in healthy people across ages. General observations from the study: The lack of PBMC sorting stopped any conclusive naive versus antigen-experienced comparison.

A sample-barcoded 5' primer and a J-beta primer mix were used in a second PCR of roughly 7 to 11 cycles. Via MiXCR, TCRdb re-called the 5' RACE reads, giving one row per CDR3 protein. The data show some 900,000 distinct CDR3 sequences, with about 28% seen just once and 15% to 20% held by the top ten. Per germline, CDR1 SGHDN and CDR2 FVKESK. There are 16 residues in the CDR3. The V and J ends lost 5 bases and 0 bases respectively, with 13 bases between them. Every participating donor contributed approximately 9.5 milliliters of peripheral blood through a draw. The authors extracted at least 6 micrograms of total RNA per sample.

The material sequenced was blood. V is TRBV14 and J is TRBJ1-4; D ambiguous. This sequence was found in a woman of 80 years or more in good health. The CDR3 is CASSSGGRATNEKLFF. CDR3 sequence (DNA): TGTGCCAGCAGCTCCGGAGGCCGAGCAACTAATGAAAAACTGTTTTTT.